Below, 15 T cell receptor beta chains from the same sample are listed, as sequenced in a study of cytomegalovirus exposure and HLA in healthy donors. The data were produced by immunoSEQ multiplex PCR, yet TCRdb's version contains in-frame clones alone and is incomplete. The table shows 160,000 or so clones, with around nine tenths occurring only once. The sample taken for sequencing was PBMCs. These receptors came from a woman in her twenties or thirties in good health and CMV-seronegative.

The chain links TRBV30 to TRBJ1-2; 9 bases fit TRBD1. Trimming removed 3 bases from V and 4 bases from J; junction bases left unmatched: 9. Germline V gene lookup returns CDR1 GTSNPN and CDR2 SVGIG (reference sequence). The CDR3 sequence is 15 residues long. The CDR3 nucleotides are TGTGCCTGGAGGTCCCCTACAGGGGGCGGCTATGGCTACACCTTC. It yields the protein CAWRSPTGGGYGYTF.

The chain is built from TRBV29-1 and TRBJ2-2; tentative D call: TRBD2 (5 bases). This CDR3 spans 13 amino acids. V lost 4 bases, J lost 4 bases, and 10 bases lay in between. Germline V gene data show CDR1 as SQVTM and CDR2 as ANQGSEA. The CDR3 is CSVGAGRTGELFF. The CDR3 DNA is TGCAGCGTTGGCGCGGGTCGCACCGGGGAGCTGTTTTTT.

The CDR3 here is CASSRLLRDRNWYNSPLHF. DNA of the CDR3: TGTGCCAGCAGCCGCCTTCTCCGGGACAGGAATTGGTATAATTCACCCCTCCACTTT. The chain employs TRBV11-3 and TRBJ1-6; 8 bases align to TRBD1. In germline, CDR1 is SGHNT, CDR2 YENEEA. V was pared by 5 bases and J by 4 bases, with 16 bases of the junction left unmatched. CDR3 length: 19 amino acids.

The chain is built from TRBV27 and TRBJ2-2; a weak D match, TRBD2 (5 bases). V was pared by 0 bases and J by 0 bases, with 11 bases between. The CDR3 is 17 residues long. From germline, CDR1 is MNHEY and CDR2 SMNVEV (reference sequence). In DNA form, the CDR3 reads TGTGCCAGCAGTTTATCCTCCGGGAACCCGAACACCGGGGAGCTGTTTTTT. Its translation is CASSLSSGNPNTGELFF.

This clone came up a few times. The chain links TRBV5-1 to TRBJ2-4; a possible D gene is TRBD2 (6 bases). The V gene lost 0 bases and the J gene lost 6 bases, with 13 bases spanning the gap. From germline, CDR1 is SGHRS and CDR2 YFSETQ. The CDR3 contains 15 residues. The CDR3 loop is CASSLVGELANIQYF. CDR3 DNA sequence: TGCGCCAGCAGCTTGGTGGGGGAACTAGCAAACATTCAGTACTTC.

With regard to this clone: An end of the junction differs from the germline gene, which may be a read error. V is TRBV7-7 and J is TRBJ1-2, with D unclear. The CDR3 has 15 residues. From germline, CDR1 is SSHAT and CDR2 FNYEAQ (reference sequence). CDR3 sequence: CASSIINREHYGYTF. The CDR3 DNA is TGTGCTAGCAGCATAATCAACCGGGAGCACTATGGCTACACCTTC.

The DNA of the CDR3 is TGCAGCGTTAGCGTAGGGACAGGGGGTGATCAGCCCCAGCATTTT. This codes for CSVSVGTGGDQPQHF. The rearrangement uses TRBV29-1 and TRBJ1-5; the match to TRBD1 covers 11 bases. Per the germline V gene, CDR1 is SQVTM and CDR2 is ANQGSEA. After removal of 5 bases from V and 5 bases from J, the junction contained 8 bases not matched to a gene. This CDR3 has 15 amino acids. Filled out from reference TRBV29-1 and TRBJ1-5, the complete variable domain reads SAVISQKPSRDICQRGTSLTIQCQVDSQVTMMFWYRQQPGQSLTLIATANQGSEATYESGFVIDKFPISRPNLTFSTLTVSNMSPEDSSIYLCSVSVGTGGDQPQHFGDGTRLSIL.

The V and J genes are TRBV5-1 and TRBJ2-7, with a possible D match to TRBD2 (7 bases). Germline CDR1 and CDR2: SGHRS and YFSETQ. This CDR3 is 18 amino acids long. The ends were cut back, 1 base at V and 1 base at J, with 21 bases in the middle. CDR3 sequence: CASSLLGGRGAGSYEQYF. The CDR3 coding sequence is TGCGCCAGCAGCTTGTTGGGTGGTCGGGGGGCCGGATCCTACGAGCAGTACTTC.

The chain recombines TRBV19 with TRBJ2-7, with 9 nucleotides matching TRBD1. Germline lookup yields CDR1 LNHDA and CDR2 SQIVND (reference sequence). There are 16 residues in the CDR3. J gave up 6 bases and V 5 bases, and 14 bases lay outside the gene matches. DNA of the CDR3: TGTGCCAGTAGTGTCCCAGGAGGACAGGGGTCCGGCGAGCAGTACTTC. This gives the protein CASSVPGGQGSGEQYF.

This clone has just one count. The chain employs TRBV5-4 and TRBJ1-6; a weak D match, TRBD1 (6 bases). The CDR3 is 15 residues long. V shed 4 bases and J shed 10 bases, with 18 bases lying between them. Germline V gene lookup returns CDR1 SGHNT and CDR2 YYREEE (reference sequence). The CDR3 loop is CASSRGGGRWSPLHF. The CDR3 nucleotides read TGTGCCAGCAGCCGGGGCGGGGGGCGTTGGTCACCCCTCCACTTT.

CDR3 sequence: CASSGQGSSYEQYF. CDR3 coding DNA: TGTGCCAGCAGTGGACAGGGCTCATCCTACGAGCAGTACTTC. The rearrangement links TRBV9 to TRBJ2-7, with 8 bases aligning to TRBD1. CDR1 is SGDLS and CDR2 is YYNGEE in the germline V gene. Trimming removed 5 bases from V and 1 base from J; junction bases left unmatched: 5. The CDR3 loop spans 14 amino acids.

The J gene is TRBJ1-3, the V gene TRBV2; 8 nucleotides match TRBD1. The CDR3 totals 14 residues. Looked up from germline, CDR1 is SNHLY and CDR2 is FYNNEI. V was clipped by 6 bases and J by 10 bases; unmatched bases: 11. The CDR3 DNA sequence: TGTGCCAGCAGCCTAAACAGGGGGATGGTGACCATATATTTT. Protein product: CASSLNRGMVTIYF.

In this sample, this clone turned up once. This chain links TRBV4-1 with TRBJ1-5; tentative D call: TRBD1 (6 bases). Trimming removed 1 base from V and 6 bases from J, with 13 bases in between. The length of the CDR3 is 15 residues. Germline CDR1 is MGHRA and CDR2 is YSYEKL. The CDR3 protein is CASSQVAGGGQPQHF. DNA for the CDR3: TGCGCCAGCAGCCAAGTTGCGGGGGGCGGTCAGCCCCAGCATTTT.

For the CDR3, the DNA is TGTGCCAGCAGCATGGGGACAGGGGGTTCCTACAATGAGCAGTTCTTC. This encodes CASSMGTGGSYNEQFF. The genes are TRBV7-9 and TRBJ2-1; 11 positions match TRBD1. The CDR3 loop spans 16 amino acids. Germline CDR1 and CDR2: SEHNR and FQNEAQ (reference sequence). The V and J ends lost 5 bases and 1 base, in that order; junction bases with no gene match: 4.

The V call is TRBV4-1, the J call TRBJ1-1; no clear D gene. The V gene's germline CDR1 is MGHRA and CDR2 YSYEKL. The V end lost 1 base, the J end lost 0 bases, and 9 bases lay between the germline ends. The CDR3 length is 15 residues. The CDR3 nucleotides read TGCGCCAGCAGCCAAGGGAGTGCGGTGAACACTGAAGCTTTCTTT. Protein product: CASSQGSAVNTEAFF.